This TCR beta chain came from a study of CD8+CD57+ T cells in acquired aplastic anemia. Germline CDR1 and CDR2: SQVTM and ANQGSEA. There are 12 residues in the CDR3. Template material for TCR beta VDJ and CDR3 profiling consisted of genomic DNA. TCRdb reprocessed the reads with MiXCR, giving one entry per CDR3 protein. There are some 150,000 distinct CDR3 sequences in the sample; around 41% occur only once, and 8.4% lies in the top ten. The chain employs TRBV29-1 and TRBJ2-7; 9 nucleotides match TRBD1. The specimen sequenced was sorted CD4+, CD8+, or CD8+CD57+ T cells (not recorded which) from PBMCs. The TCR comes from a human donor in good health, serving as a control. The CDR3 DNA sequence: TGCAGAGAAGGACAGGGGAAAGAAGTGCAGTACTTC. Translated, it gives CREGQGKEVQYF.